The rows below give T cell receptor beta chains drawn from one sample of a study of T cell responses to AZD1222 COVID-19 vaccine. Produced via immunoSEQ multiplex PCR; TCRdb's table is partial and in-frame only. The sample has 150,000 or so clones, 92% seen once. Specimen: peripheral blood, collected on day 0 of AZD1222 vaccination. The receptors derive from an adult in good health. The CDR3 runs from the conserved cysteine through the conserved F or W. D genes are given only for firm matches. Size is stated for part of the rows, as once, few or many counts, or as a class when the clone is expanded.

d_gene	v_gene	abundance	j_gene	CDR3aa	CDR3nt
-	TRBV11-3	-	TRBJ2-1	CASSLQGTYNEQFF	TGTGCCAGCAGCTTACAGGGGACCTACAATGAGCAGTTCTTC
TRBD1	TRBV24-1	-	TRBJ1-4	CATSDKTGGIGEKLFF	TGTGCCACCAGTGACAAAACAGGGGGCATAGGTGAAAAACTGTTTTTT
TRBD2	TRBV7-9	-	TRBJ2-3	CASALAGGQGTQYF	TGTGCCAGCGCTTTGGCGGGGGGGCAAGGTACGCAGTATTTT
TRBD2	TRBV7-2	-	TRBJ2-3	CASSFRLAGTTDTQYF	TGTGCCAGCAGCTTCCGACTAGCGGGGACCACAGATACGCAGTATTTT
-	TRBV2	-	TRBJ2-1	CASSDRTSSYNEQFF	TGTGCCAGCAGTGATCGCACCAGCTCCTACAATGAGCAGTTCTTC
TRBD1	TRBV7-9	-	TRBJ1-2	CASSLVTGQGAWYGYTF	TGTGCCAGCAGCTTAGTTACCGGACAGGGGGCTTGGTATGGCTACACCTTC
-	TRBV2	-	TRBJ1-5	CASRGEGNQPQHF	TGTGCCAGCCGGGGGGAGGGCAATCAGCCCCAGCATTTT
-	TRBV19	-	TRBJ1-4	CASNYQGGGNEKLFF	TGTGCCAGTAACTACCAGGGAGGGGGTAATGAAAAACTGTTTTTT
-	TRBV4-3	-	TRBJ2-1	CASSQEVRQANEQFF	TGCGCCAGCAGCCAAGAAGTTCGGCAGGCTAATGAGCAGTTCTTC
TRBD1	TRBV6-5	few	TRBJ1-2	CASSYSSGTGAGGYTF	TGTGCCAGCAGTTACTCATCAGGGACAGGCGCGGGGGGCTACACCTTC
-	TRBV5-1	-	TRBJ1-1	CASSLGGETEAFF	TGCGCCAGCAGCTTGGGTGGGGAGACTGAAGCTTTCTTT
-	TRBV6-5	-	TRBJ2-2	CASSFGPNTGELFF	TGTGCCAGCAGTTTCGGACCGAACACCGGGGAGCTGTTTTTT
TRBD2	TRBV27	-	TRBJ2-1	CASSYITSGNNEQFF	TGTGCCAGCAGCTACATAACTAGCGGGAACAATGAGCAGTTCTTC
-	TRBV9	few	TRBJ2-3	CASSDDYTDTQYF	TGTGCCAGCAGCGACGACTACACAGATACGCAGTATTTT
-	TRBV28	once	TRBJ1-3	CASWGGTSGNTIYF	TGTGCCAGTTGGGGGGGGACCTCAGGAAACACCATATATTTT
-	TRBV5-4	once	TRBJ2-7	CASNSENYEQYF	TGTGCCAGCAATAGCGAGAACTACGAGCAGTACTTC
-	TRBV12-3/TRBV12-4	-	TRBJ1-2	CASSEGPNYGYTF	TGTGCCAGCAGTGAGGGTCCTAACTATGGCTACACCTTC
-	TRBV19	-	TRBJ2-3	CASSFGTDTQYF	TGTGCCAGTAGTTTCGGAACAGATACGCAGTATTTT
TRBD1	TRBV19	-	TRBJ1-1	CASTWTGNTEAFF	TGTGCCAGTACCTGGACAGGGAACACTGAAGCTTTCTTT
TRBD1	TRBV3-1/TRBV3-2	-	TRBJ1-1	CASSQTGTVAFF	TGTGCCAGCAGCCAAACCGGGACAGTGGCTTTCTTT
TRBD1	TRBV28	-	TRBJ1-2	CASSLSGTANYGYTF	TGTGCCAGCAGTTTATCAGGGACAGCTAACTATGGCTACACCTTC
-	TRBV6-1	-	TRBJ1-1	CASSDGTTTEAFF	TGTGCCAGCAGTGACGGGACAACCACTGAAGCTTTCTTT
TRBD1	TRBV7-3	-	TRBJ2-6	CASSLRQGVNGANVLTF	TGTGCCAGCAGCTTAAGACAGGGGGTAAATGGGGCCAACGTCCTGACTTTC
TRBD2	TRBV24-1	-	TRBJ2-1	CATRPSGRALYNEQFF	TGTGCCACCAGGCCTAGCGGGAGGGCCCTCTACAATGAGCAGTTCTTC
-	TRBV4-1	-	TRBJ2-7	CASSQGLQKTSRLSYEQYF	TGCGCCAGCAGCCAGGGGCTCCAAAAGACTAGTCGGTTGTCCTACGAGCAGTACTTC
-	TRBV18	-	TRBJ2-4	CASSPGRSQNIQYF	TGTGCCAGCTCACCAGGCCGGTCCCAAAACATTCAGTACTTC
TRBD1	TRBV7-2	once	TRBJ1-2	CASSSGQGEGYTF	TGTGCCAGCAGTTCGGGACAGGGGGAAGGCTACACCTTC
-	TRBV30	-	TRBJ2-7	CAWTEMGTGAPYEQYF	TGTGCCTGGACTGAGATGGGCACCGGGGCGCCCTACGAGCAGTACTTC
-	TRBV7-3	-	TRBJ1-4	CASSPPPRQTFNEKLFF	TGTGCCAGCAGCCCCCCCCCTAGACAGACCTTTAATGAAAAACTGTTTTTT
-	TRBV7-9	-	TRBJ1-1	CASSLDSQMNTEAFF	TGTGCCAGCAGCTTAGACTCCCAGATGAACACTGAAGCTTTCTTT
-	TRBV11-2	few	TRBJ1-2	CASSLVLAGYTF	TGTGCCAGCAGCTTAGTTCTCGCTGGCTACACCTTC
-	TRBV9	-	TRBJ1-2	CASSVSGTQGTWYGYTF	TGTGCCAGCAGCGTTTCCGGGACTCAAGGGACCTGGTATGGCTACACCTTC
-	TRBV7-7	-	TRBJ1-5	CASSLRWESNQPQHF	TGTGCCAGCAGCCTCCGGTGGGAGAGCAATCAGCCCCAGCATTTT
TRBD2	TRBV9	-	TRBJ2-1	CASSGSSGRSYNEQFF	TGTGCCAGCAGCGGATCGAGCGGGAGATCCTACAATGAGCAGTTCTTC
TRBD2	TRBV7-9	-	TRBJ2-3	CASGELAGDPTDTQYF	TGTGCCAGCGGCGAGCTAGCGGGAGATCCCACAGATACGCAGTATTTT
-	TRBV3-1/TRBV3-2	once	TRBJ1-5	CASSQDRGFGAQHF	TGTGCCAGCAGCCAAGACAGGGGCTTTGGGGCCCAGCATTTT
TRBD1	TRBV28	once	TRBJ2-7	CASSLFPPSIGQGYEQYF	TGTGCCAGCAGTTTATTTCCCCCTTCGATCGGACAGGGCTACGAGCAGTACTTC
-	TRBV5-4	-	TRBJ1-2	CASSMGGGGGYTF	TGTGCCAGCAGCATGGGAGGGGGAGGTGGCTACACCTTC
-	TRBV28	-	TRBJ1-4	CASSSRQPTNEKLFF	TGTGCCAGCAGTTCGAGACAGCCAACTAATGAAAAACTGTTTTTT
TRBD2	TRBV4-1	once	TRBJ2-1	CASSQTSGRANEQFF	TGCGCCAGCAGCCAAACGAGCGGGAGGGCCAATGAGCAGTTCTTC
TRBD2	TRBV7-3	-	TRBJ2-2	CASPTSGGAGTGELFF	TGTGCCAGCCCAACTAGCGGGGGGGCGGGCACCGGGGAGCTGTTTTTT
-	TRBV5-4	-	TRBJ2-7	CASSLSGGQGNEQYF	TGTGCCAGCAGCTTGTCAGGTGGCCAGGGGAACGAGCAGTACTTC
-	TRBV9	once	TRBJ2-1	CASSVSGTGYNEQFF	TGTGCCAGCAGCGTATCAGGGACGGGGTACAATGAGCAGTTCTTC
TRBD2	TRBV28	once	TRBJ2-3	CASSPPLAGGNTDTQYF	TGTGCCAGCAGTCCTCCCCTAGCGGGAGGTAACACAGATACGCAGTATTTT
-	TRBV7-9	-	TRBJ2-5	CASRGAPRARLVWEETQYF	TGTGCCAGCAGGGGAGCGCCGAGGGCGCGGTTAGTTTGGGAGGAGACCCAGTACTTC
-	TRBV18	-	TRBJ1-2	CASSPPAGASYGYTF	TGTGCCAGCTCACCACCAGCGGGGGCGAGCTATGGCTACACCTTC
-	TRBV29-1	once	TRBJ1-2	CSAEGREAGYTF	TGCAGCGCAGAAGGGAGGGAGGCTGGCTACACCTTC
-	TRBV19	-	TRBJ1-4	CASSEARGYEKLFF	TGTGCCAGTAGCGAGGCCAGGGGATATGAAAAACTGTTTTTT
-	TRBV6-2/TRBV6-3	-	TRBJ1-1	CASSYRIQVNTEAFF	TGTGCCAGCAGTTACCGTATACAGGTGAACACTGAAGCTTTCTTT
-	TRBV6-1	once	TRBJ1-5	CASSEGGGSGQPQHF	TGTGCCAGCAGTGAAGGGGGAGGATCAGGACAGCCCCAGCATTTT
-	TRBV5-1	few	TRBJ1-1	CASSLGAGYMNTEAFF	TGCGCCAGCAGCTTGGGGGCAGGGTACATGAACACTGAAGCTTTCTTT
-	TRBV7-3	few	TRBJ1-2	CASSLNQGNEGYTF	TGTGCCAGCAGCTTAAATCAGGGAAATGAGGGCTACACCTTC
TRBD2	TRBV4-1	-	TRBJ2-1	CASSPNLGGGGGSYNEQFF	TGCGCCAGCAGCCCCAACTTGGGTGGCGGCGGGGGCTCCTACAATGAGCAGTTCTTC
-	TRBV4-2	few	TRBJ2-7	CASSPRTNVYEQYF	TGTGCCAGCAGCCCAAGGACAAATGTCTACGAGCAGTACTTC
TRBD1	TRBV2	-	TRBJ1-1	CASDGQGRAEAFF	TGTGCCAGCGACGGACAGGGGAGGGCTGAAGCTTTCTTT